This T cell receptor (beta chain) is from a study of blood T cell repertoires in COVID-19. Study context: There were acute and convalescent COVID-19 samples, and they came from the United States, Italy and Spain. PBMCs, B-cell-depleted T cells, or T cells were the source of the cDNA or gDNA that made up the material.

In the authors' methods: Reference gene primer amplification yielded estimated nucleated cell counts. Data came from immunoSEQ multiplex PCR; TCRdb stores just in-frame clones and leaves some out. The V and J calls and clone size are taken from that table; D and trimming were inferred from the DNA. The table has some 78,000 clones, 84% seen once; the top ten hold around 3.3%. This clonotype originated in a man in his fifties with acute or convalescent COVID-19. The material sequenced was peripheral blood.

CDR3 region: CAWSVRTGFYGYTF. CDR3 sequence (DNA): TGTGCCTGGAGTGTACGGACAGGCTTCTATGGCTACACCTTC. The V and J genes are TRBV30 and TRBJ1-2, with 7 bases matching TRBD1. Germline assignment: CDR1 GTSNPN and CDR2 SVGIG (reference sequence). After removal of 0 bases from V and 4 bases from J, the junction contained 5 bases not matched to a gene. The CDR3 contains 14 residues. Full variable domain (missing parts from reference TRBV30 and TRBJ1-2): SQTIHQWPATLVQPVGSPLSLECTVEGTSNPNLYWYRQAAGRGLQLLFYSVGIGQISSEVPQNLSASRPQDRQFILSSKKLLLSDSGFYLCAWSVRTGFYGYTFGSGTRLTVV.